This entry concerns a single T cell receptor beta chain. At least ten counts were recorded for this clonotype. There is no known antigen for this receptor. It has no much larger one-base neighbor in the sample; base qualities were not kept. These data come from a study of blood T cells in healthy people across ages (dated by TCRdb to between 2014 and 2016). Notes on the research overall: In model experiments, template switching captured roughly one uniquely barcoded TCR beta cDNA molecule for every two T cells. To track age-related changes in TCR beta repertoire diversity, the study relied on deep sequencing normalized with unique cDNA molecular identifiers. Two additional independent replicas of 1 million unique cDNA reads from the same blood draw were analyzed for two donors (one aged 18 to 29 and one aged 80 or older). Four age groups were formed from the donors: young (average about 15 years), middle-aged (around 41), aged (more than 55) and long-lived (less than 85). To avoid experimental bias, donors of different ages were distributed randomly across sequencing lanes.

The library came from 5' RACE. Sequencing took place on an Illumina HiSeq 2500. A second PCR of about 7 to 12 cycles was run with a J-beta primer mix and a sample-barcoded 5' primer. Each TCR beta cDNA molecule received a unique molecular identifier from a template-switch 5' adaptor carrying 12 random nucleotides. Each sample yielded at least 3 million CDR3-containing paired-end reads. The Mint cDNA synthesis kit, primed by a TRBC-specific oligonucleotide, was used to synthesize first-strand cDNA from all RNA. All cDNA was treated with uracil-DNA glycosylase and then went through a first 18-cycle PCR with the universal primers M1SS and BC2_uni_R. In the original analysis: For normalization, 1 million high-quality reads, each with a distinct molecular identifier, were randomly selected from each sample. Instead of being binned into consensus sequences, reads that shared molecular identifiers were thrown out. MiTCR, set to a Q25 quality threshold and the strictest error-elimination algorithm, was used for CDR3 identification, clonotype clustering and error correction. A nonparametric unseen species model with Euler transformation was used to estimate lower-bound total TCR beta diversity. TCRdb ran its own pipeline on the public reads, namely fastp trimming at Q25 and MiXCR clone calling, and kept in-frame beta chains. Records with the same CDR3 protein are collapsed into one entry carrying the most frequent genes and DNA. Here the V and J calls rest on TCRdb's processing, not on the authors' analysis. The sample table holds some 1.7 million distinct CDR3 sequences, of which 25% to 30% were seen once. Clones ranked in the top ten supply approximately 7.7% of the sample.

As encoded in the germline V gene, CDR1 is SGHRS while CDR2 is YFSETQ. V and J are truncated by 0 bases and 2 bases respectively, leaving an intervening sequence of 18 bases. The CDR3, cysteine through phenylalanine, is 17 amino acids long. Of the read, only the CDR3 DNA is kept; its 51 bases are in frame from base 1. The investigation overall reported the following: Conclusive comparison of naive and antigen-experienced compartments was prevented by the profiling of bulk unsorted PBMCs. Compared with the aged group, more naive CD4+ T cells, fewer expanded clones and increased TCR diversity were shown by the long-lived group, suggesting age selection. Because donor CMV infection status was unknown, age-related changes in expanded clonotypes were potentially confounded. A strong correlation was found between observed TCR beta diversity and the percentage of naive T cells measured by flow cytometry. Estimates of total diversity based on one million sequenced T cells were regarded as lower bounds and as underestimates. As age increased, observed TCR beta diversity per million T cells dropped in a roughly linear way, and a significant reduction was already evident by age about 36.

Donors were 40 or so systemically healthy Caucasian individuals from Russia aged 6 to 90 years. Each donor gave around 9.8 milliliters of peripheral blood, collected into EDTA-treated Vacutainer tubes. Ficoll-Paque density-gradient centrifugation was used to isolate PBMCs, with at least 6.5 million obtained per sample. Trizol reagent was used to extract total RNA from the PBMCs, yielding at least 5 micrograms per sample. The percentages of naive CD45RAhigh/CD27high T cells were determined by flow cytometry on a PBMC aliquot from every donor. This chain joins TRBV5-1 to TRBJ2-7; the D gene is possibly TRBD1, with 6 bases matching. The sequence derives from a woman aged 25-40 years in good health. The specimen was blood. This receptor has the CDR3 CASSLEGLKGGTYEQYF. The DNA sequence follows: TGCGCCAGCAGCTTGGAGGGGCTGAAAGGGGGAACCTACGAGCAGTACTTC.